This T cell receptor (beta chain) came from a study of T cell repertoires in cytomegalovirus infection. Across the study: Evidence of both CMV infection and a matching HLA type came from public TCR beta signatures.

This clonotype was detected a few times. Its matching antigen is unknown. V gave up 6 bases and J gave up 1 base, with 6 bases separating them. This CDR3 comprises 12 residues. Germline V gives CDR1 MNHNS, CDR2 SASEGT. Study-wide points: Summed frequency of public TCR beta families distinguished CMV carriers with the relevant HLA. HLA-C-restricted CMV clonotypes gave the most frequent clonotype in two of eight donors.

TCRdb used MiXCR to reprocess the reads, holding one entry per CDR3 protein. This sample has hundreds of thousands of distinct CDR3 sequences, with roughly a third found just once. The gene calls are TRBV6-1 and TRBJ2-5, with D unresolved. The material was cultured PBMCs, obtained from culture after CMV antigen stimulation. The TCR was taken from a human donor in good health (CMV status not recorded). Some clones in this sample may be carry-over from other donors' samples. The CDR3, as DNA: TGTGCCAGCAGGCCCTCCCAAGAGACCCAGTACTTC. Its translation: CASRPSQETQYF.